This T cell receptor beta chain was captured in a study of blood T cell repertoires in COVID-19. Overall study context: The United States, Italy and Spain were the sources of the acute and convalescent COVID-19 samples. In each case, the material was cDNA or gDNA derived from T cells, B-cell-depleted T cells, or PBMCs.

Repertoires were generated with immunoSEQ multiplex PCR, while TCRdb's copy carries only in-frame clones and drops some. The repertoire consists of around 250,000 clones, with around 83% occurring once and the leading ten covering 5.7%. This TCR was sampled from a man older than 75 with acute or convalescent COVID-19. Material for sequencing was peripheral blood.

This CDR3 reads CASSLGTETYNEQFF. The CDR3 coding sequence is TGTGCCAGTAGTTTGGGGACAGAGACCTACAATGAGCAGTTCTTC. V gene TRBV19 combines with J gene TRBJ2-1; 7 bases line up with TRBD1. The length of the CDR3 is 15 residues. J was trimmed by 2 bases and V by 5 bases; bases with no gene match: 6. The germline V gene has CDR1 LNHDA and CDR2 SQIVND (reference sequence).